Following are 7 T cell receptor beta chains from one sample sequenced in a study of cytomegalovirus exposure and HLA in healthy donors. Primers: 60 Vbeta forward and 13 Jbeta reverse. Clones were sequenced by immunoSEQ multiplex PCR, and TCRdb holds only the in-frame ones, with some missing. The data show 130,000 to 150,000 clones, around 77% seen once. The sample comprised PBMCs. These receptor sequences come from a woman in her 50s in good health and CMV-seronegative.

This clone has just one count. The rearrangement joins TRBV5-4 to TRBJ2-2; 14 positions match TRBD2. The CDR3 loop spans 16 amino acids. V lost 4 bases to trimming and J lost 6 bases; unmatched junction nucleotides: 5. From germline, CDR1 is SGHNT and CDR2 YYREEE (reference sequence). The CDR3 loop is CASSPGLAGVAGELFF. In nucleotides, the CDR3 is TGTGCCAGCAGCCCGGGACTAGCGGGGGTAGCCGGGGAGCTGTTTTTT. The variable domain in full, with the rest retrieved from reference TRBV5-4 and TRBJ2-2, is ETGVTQSPTHLIKTRGQQVTLRCSSQSGHNTVSWYQQALGQGPQFIFQYYREEENGRGNFPPRFSGLQFPNYSSELNVNALELDDSALYLCASSPGLAGVAGELFFGEGSRLTVL.

The chain has TRBV6-1 and TRBJ2-7; TRBD1 matches at 7 bases. With 10 bases clipped from V and 3 bases from J, the junction kept 9 bases outside the gene matches. CDR1 is MNHNS, CDR2 SASEGT, per germline. CDR3 length: 13 amino acids. Written as DNA, the CDR3 is TGTGCCACCATGGGACAGAACTACTACGAGCAGTACTTC. It translates to CATMGQNYYEQYF.

The chain carries TRBV6-1 and TRBJ1-1; the D is unclear. The germline V and J ends were trimmed by 3 bases and 6 bases, with 14 bases remaining between them. Looked up from germline, CDR1 is MNHNS and CDR2 is SASEGT. This CDR3 has 14 residues. CDR3 sequence (DNA): TGTGCCAGCAGTGATGAAGTCCCCTCGGCTGAAGCTTTCTTT. As protein: CASSDEVPSAEAFF.

The chain employs TRBV7-2 and TRBJ2-7, with 9 positions matching TRBD2. Germline V CDR1 and CDR2: SGHTA, FQGNSA. This CDR3 region has 15 residues. Unmatched junction bases numbered 10, after V lost 5 bases and J lost 5 bases. CDR3 in DNA: TGTGCCAGCAGCCTTCTGCGGGGGGGGCCCCACGAGCAGTACTTC. Protein: CASSLLRGGPHEQYF.

This clone has only a few counts. V usage is TRBV25-1 and J usage is TRBJ2-3; 11 nucleotides match TRBD2. In germline, CDR1 is MGHDK, CDR2 SYGVNS. The CDR3 covers 16 residues. V was pared by 3 bases and J by 2 bases, with 4 bases of the junction left unmatched. CDR3: CASSDRLAGYTDTQYF. Written as DNA, the CDR3 is TGTGCCAGCAGTGACCGACTAGCGGGGTACACAGATACGCAGTATTTT.

The chain uses TRBV7-9 and TRBJ2-7; the match to TRBD1 covers 7 bases. CDR1 is SEHNR, CDR2 FQNEAQ, per germline (reference sequence). The CDR3 is 15 amino acids. The junction had 13 bases not matched to a gene; V was cut back by 6 bases and J by 5 bases. CDR3 sequence reads: CASSPLGRGLNEQYF. The CDR3 DNA sequence: TGTGCCAGCAGTCCCTTGGGAAGGGGGCTCAACGAGCAGTACTTC. The full variable domain, in which reference TRBV7-9 and TRBJ2-7 provide the parts outside the CDR3, is DTGVSQNPRHKITKRGQNVTFRCDPISEHNRLYWYRQTLGQGPEFLTYFQNEAQLEKSRLLSDRFSAERPKGSFSTLEIQRTEQGDSAMYLCASSPLGRGLNEQYFGPGTRLTVT.

This chain links TRBV5-1 with TRBJ2-2; D might be TRBD2 (5 bases). This CDR3 spans 16 amino acids. V shed 4 bases and J shed 0 bases, with 13 bases lying between them. Looked up from germline, CDR1 is SGHRS and CDR2 is YFSETQ. Here the CDR3 DNA reads TGCGCCAGCAGCGCCGTAGCGAACTCGAACACCGGGGAGCTGTTTTTT. Its protein product is CASSAVANSNTGELFF.